This T cell receptor beta chain was captured in a study of graft-versus-host responses after intestinal transplantation (dated by TCRdb to the early 2020s). Regarding the study in general: The transplants that recipients received were multivisceral, liver-intestinal, or isolated intestinal. A cohort of fewer than 25 intestinal transplant recipients, including one retransplant, was enrolled, and a few patients lacking pretransplant specimens were excluded. Alloreactive clones were identified by sequencing pre-transplant mixed lymphocyte reaction products and comparing them with unstimulated pre-transplant donor and recipient T cells. A peak of at least 4% donor T cells among recipient peripheral blood mononuclear cells was the definition used for donor T cell macrochimerism. Instead of going to the commercial service, samples from a few later patients were sequenced in-house on an Illumina MiSeq and processed with MiXCR. After intestinal transplantation, graft-versus-host and host-versus-graft alloreactive T cell clones were followed in the graft, circulation and bone marrow using bulk TCR-beta CDR3 sequencing. All recipients received anti-thymocyte globulin induction followed by maintenance tacrolimus and steroids for two to four years. The research as a whole found: The relatively low number and heterogeneity of intestinal transplant patients limited the conclusions. In patients with donor T cell macrochimerism, the allografts had high GvH to HvG T cell clonal ratios. Early after transplant, declines in HvG clones were associated with peak levels of circulating GvH clones. GvH clones turned up in recipient bone marrow, with some appearing earlier in ileal mucosa or blood, a pattern consistent with an intestinal mucosal origin.

Receptors were amplified or captured by the immunoSEQ multiplex PCR assay. In most patients, genomic DNA was isolated using the Qiagen DNeasy Blood and Tissue Kit and sent frozen to Adaptive Biotechnologies for TCR sequencing. For most patients, high-throughput TCR-beta CDR3 sequencing of genomic DNA was performed by Adaptive Biotechnologies. The authors' pipeline ran thus. Adaptive's ImmunoSEQ software supplied the TCR sequencing data for about 18 patients, while MiXCR and VDJtools were used to process a few other patients. To correct CD4 versus CD8 sorting errors, sequences present in both subsets at a frequency ratio below 5:1 were removed. CDR3 nucleotide sequences shared by donor and recipient were removed because the origin of these sequences could not be assigned. To count as alloreactive, a clone needed at least 2-fold expansion over unstimulated cells and a minimum CFSE-low frequency of 0.002% (template counts) or 0.001% (read counts). Mappable clones were those detected in sequenced pre-transplant spleen, lymph node, or MLR CFSE-low populations of the donor or recipient. Cumulative frequency of alloreactive clones was calculated as a percentage of all sequences weighted by copy number. Here the immuneACCESS table is served through TCRdb, limited to in-frame sequences with V and J called. Missing clones are a known gap in these copies; in checked studies unresolved V genes cover under half, and the rest lacks a known reason. From that table come the V and J calls and clone size; the DNA was used to work out D and trimming. The sample table contains fewer than 150,000 clones; only one count was recorded for around nine tenths of them. The top ten constitute around 0.15% of the sample.

The time point label for this specimen denotes: cells obtained before transplantation from donor or recipient. CD3+CD4+ and CD3+CD8+ populations were FACS-sorted from unstimulated pre-transplant donor and recipient cells taken from spleen or lymph nodes. Turning to this clone: Its antigen remains undetermined. Base qualities are not provided; no much larger clone lies one nucleotide away.

From its cysteine to its phenylalanine, the CDR3 spans 15 amino acids. Only the CDR3 region is kept as DNA, spanning 45 bases read in frame from base 1. V is pruned by 2 bases and J by 4 bases, leaving 5 bases of the junction without a gene match. Per the germline V gene, MNHEY is the CDR1 and SVGAGI is the CDR2. This chain is built from TRBV6-5 and TRBJ2-7, with 10 middle bases fitting TRBD1. The receptor was derived from a human donor who received an intestinal transplant. Sequencing was performed on unstimulated CD4+ T cells sorted from spleen or lymph node cells, taken before intestinal transplant. The sequenced DNA is TGTGCCAGCAGTTACAAGACAGGGGGCGTTTACGAGCAGTACTTC. It encodes CASSYKTGGVYEQYF.